This entry lists 11 T cell receptor beta chains sequenced from one sample in a study of cytomegalovirus exposure and HLA in healthy donors. It was with 60 Vbeta and 13 Jbeta primers that the PCR ran. Repertoires were generated with immunoSEQ multiplex PCR, while TCRdb's copy carries only in-frame clones and drops some. The table has some 90,000 clones, over 70% seen once. The specimen sequenced was PBMCs. These receptors were collected from a man in his 60s in good health and CMV-seronegative.

V is TRBV6-1 and J is TRBJ2-1; D is unresolved. Germline assignment: CDR1 MNHNS and CDR2 SASEGT. The CDR3 loop spans 16 amino acids. Between the trimmed V and J ends, which lost 1 base and 2 bases, there was a span of 12 bases. CDR3 sequence (DNA): TGTGCCAGCAGTGAAGGGTTTGGAGAACCCTACAATGAGCAGTTCTTC. Its protein product is CASSEGFGEPYNEQFF.

This clone occurred once. This chain joins TRBV27 and TRBJ2-3; D might be TRBD1 (6 bases). V lost 3 bases, J lost 8 bases, and 12 bases lay in between. Germline CDR1 MNHEY, CDR2 SMNVEV (reference sequence). This CDR3 is 13 amino acids long. Here the CDR3 DNA reads TGTGCCAGCAGTTTCTCAGGGGCGGGTACGCAGTATTTT. This sequence encodes CASSFSGAGTQYF.

This clone is a singleton in its sample. The V and J genes are TRBV2 and TRBJ1-1, with TRBD1 matching 8 bases. The CDR3 runs 12 residues. The V segment lost 11 bases and the J segment 3 bases; nucleotides outside the gene matches: 5. Looked up from germline, CDR1 is SNHLY and CDR2 is FYNNEI. CDR3 in amino acids: CAVHRGDTEAFF. The CDR3 DNA reads as TGTGCCGTGCACAGGGGGGACACTGAAGCTTTCTTT. Filled out from reference TRBV2 and TRBJ1-1, the complete variable domain reads EPEVTQTPSHQVTQMGQEVILRCVPISNHLYFYWYRQILGQKVEFLVSFYNNEISEKSEIFDDQFSVERPDGSNFTLKIRSTKLEDSAMYFCAVHRGDTEAFFGQGTRLTVV.

Here the CDR3 reads CASSLLQGANTGELFF. The CDR3 region has the DNA TGCGCCAGCAGCTTACTGCAGGGGGCGAACACCGGGGAGCTGTTTTTT. The chain has TRBV5-1 and TRBJ2-2, with 7 bases identical to TRBD1. Germline V gene sequence: CDR1 SGHRS, CDR2 YFSETQ. The CDR3 totals 16 residues. Trimming at V came to 2 bases and at J to 0 bases, leaving 4 bases not matched to a gene. Filled out from reference TRBV5-1 and TRBJ2-2, the complete variable domain reads KAGVTQTPRYLIKTRGQQVTLSCSPISGHRSVSWYQQTPGQGLQFLFEYFSETQRNKGNFPGRFSGRQFSNSRSEMNVSTLELGDSALYLCASSLLQGANTGELFFGEGSRLTVL.

The chain is built from TRBV27 and TRBJ2-7; 7 bases agree with TRBD2. The CDR3 spans 15 residues. V shed 6 bases and J 0 bases; nucleotides not matched to a gene: 8. CDR1 is MNHEY, CDR2 SMNVEV, per germline (reference sequence). CDR3 DNA sequence: TGTGCCAGCAGCTCGGGGGGTCGGGCCTCCTACGAGCAGTACTTC. Its translation is CASSSGGRASYEQYF.

The chain joins TRBV28 to TRBJ1-1; no firm D call. CDR1 and CDR2 (germline): MDHEN, SYDVKM. The V and J ends lost 6 bases and 6 bases respectively, with 14 bases between them. This CDR3 is 13 amino acids long. The DNA for the CDR3 is TGTGCCAGCAGCACCTCAAACAACGCTGAAGCTTTCTTT. Residues: CASSTSNNAEAFF.

In DNA, the CDR3 is TGTGCCAGCAGAGAGAAGGGGGCGCACACTGAAGCTTTCTTT. Amino acid sequence: CASREKGAHTEAFF. The chain uses TRBV28 and TRBJ1-1; TRBD1 matches at 7 bases. The V and J ends lost 6 bases and 3 bases, in that order; junction bases with no gene match: 7. CDR3 size: 14 residues. The germline V gene encodes CDR1 MDHEN and CDR2 SYDVKM.

This clone was counted a few times. The rearrangement joins TRBV4-3 to TRBJ1-5; D possibly corresponds to TRBD1 (5 bases). Germline V lookup: CDR1 LGHNA, CDR2 YSLEER. This CDR3 is 17 amino acids long. Trimming left V 0 bases short and J 9 bases short, with 21 bases between. CDR3 loop: CASSQEMGQGGDSPQHF. CDR3 in DNA: TGCGCCAGCAGCCAAGAGATGGGGCAGGGAGGGGATTCGCCCCAGCATTTT.

The V and J genes are TRBV5-1 and TRBJ2-2; 7 bases match TRBD2. Germline values: CDR1 SGHRS, CDR2 YFSETQ. Unmatched junction bases numbered 0, after V lost 3 bases and J lost 1 base. The CDR3 contains 14 residues. The CDR3 protein is CASSWGGNTGELFF. The CDR3 nucleotides are TGCGCCAGCAGCTGGGGGGGGAACACCGGGGAGCTGTTTTTT.

This clone was found a few times. The J gene is TRBJ2-2, the V gene TRBV10-2, with TRBD2 matching over 10 bases. The germline V gene has CDR1 WSHSY and CDR2 SAAADI. V trimming: 7 bases; J trimming: 3 bases; junction bases outside the gene matches: 2. This CDR3 has 14 residues. Here the CDR3 DNA reads TGCGCCAGCAAGAGCGGGAGGGACACCGGGGAGCTGTTTTTT. The encoded protein is CASKSGRDTGELFF.

The rearrangement uses TRBV13 and TRBJ2-7; D remains unclear. The V gene's germline CDR1 is PRHDT and CDR2 FYEKMQ (reference sequence). The CDR3 runs 12 residues. V was pared by 5 bases and J by 3 bases, with 8 bases between. The CDR3 protein is CASSTRYYEQYF. The CDR3 region has the DNA TGTGCCAGCAGCACCAGGTACTACGAGCAGTACTTC.